The sequence of this TCR beta chain was determined in a study of T-cell reconstitution after alpha-beta-depleted transplantation in children (dated by TCRdb to about 2016). Turning to the overall study: T-cell immune reconstitution after TCRalphabeta/CD19-depleted allogeneic hematopoietic cell transplantation in children was quantitatively tracked in the study by means of TCR repertoire profiling. What the study reported, not specific to this receptor: In some patients, the high TCRbeta diversity seen at day 60 was put down to recipient T cells and intrathymic progenitors that had survived conditioning. Hyperexpanded clone frequencies declined over subsequent months; after one year, T-cell counts and TCRbeta diversity were mostly attributed to newly produced T cells. The apparently early recovery of alphabetaT-cell counts about two months after transplant reportedly depended on only several hundred rapidly expanded clones that came from non-depleted graft cells.

Counted from cysteine to phenylalanine, this CDR3 has 13 amino acids. Left in the record is the CDR3 DNA by itself, 39 bases read in frame from the first base. From the germline V gene, CDR1 is SQVTM and CDR2 is ANQGSEA. Trimming accounts for 4 bases at V and 6 bases at J, while the number of junction bases matched to no gene is 4. This clonotype was picked up a small number of times. No antigen is known for it. Base qualities are not recorded, but no much larger clone differs from it by a single base. What the treatment or condition label conveys for this sample: allogeneic hematopoietic cell transplantation with graft depleted of TCRalphabeta T cells and CD19 B cells. TCRalphabeta/CD19-depleted allogeneic hematopoietic cell grafts were given to the transplant recipients, all of whom were children. Library preparation employed PCR. The sequencer listed for this sample is Illumina HiSeq 2500. To normalize quantification of the TCRbeta repertoire, the TCR libraries were built with molecular barcoding that relied on unique molecular identifiers. TCRdb trimmed the raw reads at Q25, called clones with MiXCR and kept productive beta chains. One record per CDR3 amino acid sequence lists the most common genes and DNA. For this sample there are around 420,000 distinct CDR3 sequences; around 15% appear just once. The ten largest clones take up approximately 29% of the sample.

This sequence was found in a boy under two years old who had a stem cell transplant for Wiskott-Aldrich syndrome, so the T cells may come from the graft donor. This chain is built from TRBV29-1 and TRBJ2-4; TRBD1 lines up with 9 middle nucleotides. Specimen: PBMCs, mostly from graft donor cells, collected 360 days after TCRalphabeta/CD19-depleted stem cell transplant. The encoded CDR3 is CSVGLGQGNIQYF. Read as DNA, the sequence is TGCAGCGTTGGTTTGGGACAGGGAAACATTCAGTACTTC.